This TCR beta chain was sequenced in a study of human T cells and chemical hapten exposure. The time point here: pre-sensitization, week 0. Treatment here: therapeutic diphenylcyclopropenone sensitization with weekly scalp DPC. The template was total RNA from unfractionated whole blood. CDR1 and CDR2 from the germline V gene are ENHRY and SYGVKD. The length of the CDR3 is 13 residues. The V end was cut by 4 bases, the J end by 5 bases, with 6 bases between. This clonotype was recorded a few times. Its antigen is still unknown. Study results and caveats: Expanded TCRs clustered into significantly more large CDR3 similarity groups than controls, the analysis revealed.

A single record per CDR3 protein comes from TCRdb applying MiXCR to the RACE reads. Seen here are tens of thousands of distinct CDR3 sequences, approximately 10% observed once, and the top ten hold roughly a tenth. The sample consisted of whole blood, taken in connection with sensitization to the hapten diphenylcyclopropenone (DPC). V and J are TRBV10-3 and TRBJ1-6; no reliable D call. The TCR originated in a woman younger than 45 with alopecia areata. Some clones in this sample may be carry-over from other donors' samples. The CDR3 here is CAISGADNSPLHF. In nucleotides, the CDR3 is TGTGCCATCAGTGGGGCAGATAATTCACCCCTCCACTTT.